Each of the 7 T cell receptor beta chains below was sequenced from the same sample in a study of spatial heterogeneity in lung cancer. Time point defined: sample taken at primary tumor resection. Study observations and caveats: The study found that expanded intratumoral alpha and beta TCR counts tracked tumor mutation counts.

No antigen is known for these receptors. TCRdb re-derived calls from the 5' RACE reads in MiXCR, one entry per CDR3 protein. The sample lists about 100,000 distinct CDR3 sequences; approximately 4.4% were seen once. Specimen: lung tumor tissue, collected at surgery. Receptor source: a male donor with early-stage non-small cell lung cancer.

This clonotype was detected ten times or more. The chain has TRBV2 and TRBJ2-1; 9 bases map to TRBD2. Germline V gene data show CDR1 as SNHLY and CDR2 as FYNNEI. The CDR3 has 12 residues. Trimming cost V 4 bases and J 14 bases; bases outside gene matches: 6. In DNA, the CDR3 is TGTGCCAGCAGTGCCACCGGGACTAGCAAGTTCTTC. Protein: CASSATGTSKFF.

This clonotype was observed many times. The chain employs TRBV7-6 and TRBJ2-5, with unresolved D. This CDR3 is 15 amino acids long. Between the trimmed V and J ends, which lost 3 bases and 5 bases, there was a span of 16 bases. Germline V gene data show CDR1 as SGHVS and CDR2 as FNYEAQ. The CDR3 sequence: CASSFAFGPGETQYF. CDR3 DNA: TGTGCCAGCAGCTTTGCGTTTGGCCCGGGCGAGACCCAGTACTTC.

Many counts were recorded for this clonotype. Relative to the germline gene, one junction end is altered; a read error may explain this. The rearrangement joins TRBV5-1 to TRBJ2-3; D unclear. CDR1 is SGHRS, CDR2 YFSETQ, per germline. This CDR3 contains 10 residues. The CDR3 DNA sequence: TGCGCCAGCACCCACAGCTCTATTCCCTTT. Translating it yields CASTHSSIPF.

This clonotype was counted at least ten times. V usage is TRBV28 and J usage is TRBJ2-1, with 8 bases matching TRBD2. CDR1 MDHEN and CDR2 SYDVKM come from the germline V gene. The V gene end was trimmed by 7 bases and the J gene end by 0 bases; junction bases not matched to a gene: 11. The CDR3 consists of 17 residues. The CDR3 bases are TGTGCCAGCACCCCCGGGGGGGTGCCAAGCTCCTACAATGAGCAGTTCTTC. Amino acids: CASTPGGVPSSYNEQFF.

This clonotype occurred many times. The chain couples TRBV12-3 or TRBV12-4 to TRBJ1-5, with a tentative D call TRBD1 (6 bases). The CDR3 loop spans 16 amino acids. With 0 bases removed from V and 7 bases from J, the gap between germline ends came to 16 bases. CDR3 protein: CASSLAVGGGVQPQHF. In nucleotides, the CDR3 is TGTGCCAGCAGTTTAGCTGTAGGGGGAGGTGTGCAGCCCCAGCATTTT.

This chain links TRBV6-1 with TRBJ2-3; unclear D gene. CDR3 length equals 14 residues. Trimming shortened V by 2 bases and J by 6 bases, and 12 bases separated the two germline ends. Germline V gives CDR1 MNHNS, CDR2 SASEGT. CDR3 protein: CASSELWVSDTQYF. CDR3 nucleotides: TGTGCCAGCAGTGAACTGTGGGTTTCGGATACGCAGTATTTT.

This clonotype was counted at least ten times. This chain connects TRBV5-1 to TRBJ2-2, with TRBD2 matching over 13 bases. Per the germline V gene, CDR1 is SGHRS and CDR2 is YFSETQ. The J segment lost 7 bases and the V segment lost 4 bases, leaving 4 bases of the junction unmatched. This CDR3 spans 15 amino acids. CDR3 in amino acids: CASSTWTSGSGELFF. CDR3 sequence (DNA): TGCGCCAGCAGCACCTGGACTAGCGGGAGCGGGGAGCTGTTTTTT.